This record looks at one TCR beta chain sequence and its context. Its matching antigen is unknown. This entry comes from a study of T cell responses to AZD1222 COVID-19 vaccine. Study-level information: Investigators merged groups given second doses at roughly 4 or roughly 12 weeks. Study outcomes and limitations: Samples come after the peak T cell response, not at day 14. Across spike, vaccine-associated CD4 TCRs were found, dominant at 160-218 and 743-854. Clonal diversity may have been underestimated in mostly white British donors.

TCRdb's table, derived via immunoSEQ multiplex PCR, lists solely in-frame clones and lacks some. The data show about 130,000 clones, with about 94% seen just once and roughly 6.6% held by the top ten. The TCR comes from an adult in good health. The source was peripheral blood, collected on day 0 of AZD1222 vaccination.

The CDR3 protein is CASSLQGLGEQYF. The CDR3 DNA is TGTGCCAGCAGCTTACAGGGACTGGGGGAGCAGTACTTC. This sequence joins TRBV7-2 and TRBJ2-7; weak D call: TRBD2 (6 bases). This CDR3 has 13 amino acids. V was cut by 2 bases and J by 7 bases, with 12 bases left in between. The germline CDR1 and CDR2 sequences are SGHTA and FQGNSA.